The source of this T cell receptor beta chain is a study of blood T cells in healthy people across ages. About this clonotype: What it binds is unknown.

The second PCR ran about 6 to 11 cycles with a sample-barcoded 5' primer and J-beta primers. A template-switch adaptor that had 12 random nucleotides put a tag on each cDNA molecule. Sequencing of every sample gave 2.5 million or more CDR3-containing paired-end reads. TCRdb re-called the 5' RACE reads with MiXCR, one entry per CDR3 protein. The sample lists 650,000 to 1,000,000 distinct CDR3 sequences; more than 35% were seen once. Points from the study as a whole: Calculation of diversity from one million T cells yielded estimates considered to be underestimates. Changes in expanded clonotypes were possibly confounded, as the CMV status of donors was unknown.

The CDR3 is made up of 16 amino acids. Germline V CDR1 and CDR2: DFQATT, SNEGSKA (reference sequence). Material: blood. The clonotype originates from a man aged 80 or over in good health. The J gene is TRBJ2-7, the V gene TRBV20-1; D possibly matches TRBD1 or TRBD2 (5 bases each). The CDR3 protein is CRTRAIGQGITYEQYF. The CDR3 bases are TGCAGAACTAGAGCAATAGGTCAGGGTATCACCTACGAGCAGTACTTC.